Listed below are T cell receptor beta chains from one sample, sequenced in a study of siplizumab effects on memory and regulatory T cells. The repertoire was sequenced with immunoSEQ multiplex PCR; TCRdb's copy has only in-frame clones and lacks some. The sample lists 57,000 or so clones, approximately 79% occurring once. The sample taken for sequencing was memory CD4+ T cells sorted from blood. The receptor source for this set is a human donor in good health. The CDR3 runs from the conserved cysteine through the conserved F or W. Each record gives: J gene, clone size, V gene, CDR3 protein. A clone size is listed for some rows: how often the clone was seen (once, few, many), or a class if it is expanded.

J: TRBJ2-3
size: .
V: TRBV7-6
CDR3: CASSPQRGASDTQYF

J: TRBJ1-2
size: .
V: TRBV11-2
CDR3: CASSRDREFGGYTF

J: TRBJ2-7
size: once
V: TRBV5-3
CDR3: CARSLDRESSYEQYF

J: TRBJ2-7
size: .
V: TRBV29-1
CDR3: CSGRNHPYEQYF

J: TRBJ2-4
size: .
V: TRBV10-3
CDR3: CAISESGTRAKNIQYF

J: TRBJ1-3
size: .
V: TRBV6-1
CDR3: CASSAASGNTIYF

J: TRBJ1-5
size: medium-sized
V: TRBV5-5
CDR3: CASSLAGTENQPQHF

J: TRBJ1-1
size: .
V: TRBV9
CDR3: CASSGTNLGAFF

J: TRBJ1-1
size: .
V: TRBV6-1
CDR3: CASSAQPNTEAFF

J: TRBJ2-7
size: .
V: TRBV5-6
CDR3: CASSFFGLFISEQYF

J: TRBJ1-2
size: .
V: TRBV10-3
CDR3: CAISDQGGDGYTF

J: TRBJ2-4
size: .
V: TRBV20-1
CDR3: CSAGWGYF

J: TRBJ2-7
size: once
V: TRBV9
CDR3: CASSEGAVSGEQYF

J: TRBJ2-3
size: .
V: TRBV11-3
CDR3: CASSLGGRTDTQYF

J: TRBJ1-2
size: .
V: TRBV2
CDR3: CASRDSDYGYTF

J: TRBJ2-5
size: .
V: TRBV6-5
CDR3: CASSYPNWGGEETQYF

J: TRBJ1-1
size: .
V: TRBV18
CDR3: CASSFKDGREAFF

J: TRBJ2-7
size: .
V: TRBV5-1
CDR3: CASSFSGTSASWGYEQYF

J: TRBJ2-1
size: .
V: TRBV10-3
CDR3: CAAGGSYNEQFF

J: TRBJ2-2
size: .
V: TRBV5-1
CDR3: CASQTGGRESTGELFF

J: TRBJ1-1
size: once
V: TRBV6-5
CDR3: CASRWGRNTEAFF

J: TRBJ1-4
size: .
V: TRBV18
CDR3: CASSQGPNEKLFF

J: TRBJ1-3
size: .
V: TRBV5-6
CDR3: CASSLPQGAIYF

J: TRBJ2-5
size: few
V: TRBV6-1
CDR3: CASSEARSSGFQETQYF

J: TRBJ2-6
size: .
V: TRBV7-2
CDR3: CASSLFRGSGANVLTF

J: TRBJ2-7
size: .
V: TRBV7-9
CDR3: CASSPPIGSLLASYEQYF

J: TRBJ1-1
size: .
V: TRBV6-1
CDR3: CASNQGQKAEAFF

J: TRBJ2-7
size: .
V: TRBV9
CDR3: CASSAQQGFGEQYF

J: TRBJ1-3
size: .
V: TRBV7-6
CDR3: CASSLTGNTIYF

J: TRBJ2-2
size: few
V: TRBV11-2
CDR3: CASSFQGATTGELFF

J: TRBJ2-1
size: .
V: TRBV19
CDR3: CASSIGGPYRNEQFF

J: TRBJ1-3
size: .
V: TRBV7-9
CDR3: CASSPTGAEAGNTIYF

J: TRBJ2-5
size: few
V: TRBV29-1
CDR3: CSVARASGGEETQYF

J: TRBJ2-7
size: few
V: TRBV28
CDR3: CASSRDRGSVEQYF

J: TRBJ1-2
size: .
V: TRBV5-1
CDR3: CASSLGQNMGGYTF

J: TRBJ1-6
size: .
V: TRBV4-1
CDR3: CASSQERGPLHF

J: TRBJ1-2
size: once
V: TRBV29-1
CDR3: CSGRTGYGYTF

J: TRBJ2-6
size: once
V: TRBV4-3
CDR3: CASSQFETGANVLTF

J: TRBJ1-2
size: .
V: TRBV4-1
CDR3: CASSPGGGADYGYTF

J: TRBJ2-7
size: .
V: TRBV4-3
CDR3: CASSQVRGTGAFF

J: TRBJ1-2
size: .
V: TRBV14
CDR3: CASSRTTGDNYGYTF

J: TRBJ2-2
size: .
V: TRBV6-4
CDR3: CASSLAGATGELFF

J: TRBJ1-1
size: .
V: TRBV19
CDR3: CASRGRLNTEAFF

J: TRBJ2-2
size: .
V: TRBV14
CDR3: CASSLQRATGELFF

J: TRBJ1-5
size: .
V: TRBV9
CDR3: CASSVGSQGHQPQHF

J: TRBJ1-4
size: .
V: TRBV6-6
CDR3: CASSYSNAGSQKLFF

J: TRBJ2-1
size: .
V: TRBV7-9
CDR3: CASSLGQADNEQFF

J: TRBJ2-7
size: .
V: TRBV5-1
CDR3: CASSLDGGGPTYEQYF

J: TRBJ2-5
size: .
V: TRBV6-6
CDR3: CASSGTGEQYF